This T cell receptor (beta chain) was sequenced for a study of blood T cell repertoires in COVID-19. The CDR3 consists of 12 residues. Trimming shortened V by 5 bases and J by 9 bases, and 11 bases separated the two germline ends. The age range of participants was about 18 to 89 years, with residence in around 22 US areas. Profiled with immunoSEQ multiplex PCR; TCRdb holds only in-frame clones, not every one. The sample holds more than 300,000 clones, over 75% seen once. The gene calls are TRBV12-3 or TRBV12-4 and TRBJ2-1; TRBD2 might be the D (5 bases). The source of this sequence is a man aged 25-40 years who had recovered from COVID-19. Specimen: PBMCs or T cells enriched from blood (not recorded which). This CDR3 reads CASSLRDAEQFF. The CDR3 nucleotides are TGTGCCAGCAGTCTCCGGGATGCTGAGCAGTTCTTC.